Shown below are 8 T cell receptor beta chains from a single sample sequenced in a study of vaccination effects on CD4 cells after COVID-19. Before any sequencing was done, the ViraFEST assay used viral peptide pools to expand antigen-specific CD4+ T cells. Isolating CD4+ T cells followed approximately 10 days of culture. These TCRs are of unknown antigen specificity. Using immunoSEQ multiplex PCR, the repertoire was profiled, and TCRdb retains in-frame clones only, with some absent. The table lists more than 50,000 clones, roughly 81% of them singletons. Sequencing used CD4+ T cells from PBMCs cultured with HCoV-229E spike peptides, obtained before COVID-19 vaccination. The receptors here all came from a human donor who received a COVID-19 vaccine.

The rearrangement links TRBV10-1 to TRBJ2-6, with D perhaps matching TRBD2 (5 bases). V dropped 4 bases and J dropped 1 base, with 5 bases sitting between them. Germline lookup yields CDR1 WNHNN and CDR2 SYGVQD (reference sequence). This CDR3 is built from 14 residues. The CDR3 DNA follows: TGCGCCAGCAGTGGCGGGTCTGGGGCCAACGTCCTGACTTTC. The encoded protein is CASSGGSGANVLTF.

This sequence joins TRBV4-3 and TRBJ2-2; 10 bases align to TRBD1. The germline CDR1 and CDR2 sequences are LGHNA and YSLEER. The CDR3 contains 16 residues. The trim removed 4 bases at V and 5 bases at J, leaving 7 bases unmatched. The CDR3 nucleotides are TGCGCCAGCAGCCCAGACAGGGGGCGGGTTACCGGGGAGCTGTTTTTT. Protein: CASSPDRGRVTGELFF.

The gene calls are TRBV10-3 and TRBJ2-1; D gene ambiguous. CDR3 size: 15 residues. Per the germline V gene, CDR1 is ENHRY and CDR2 is SYGVKD. The germline V and J ends were trimmed by 3 bases and 0 bases, with 9 bases remaining between them. CDR3 in DNA: TGTGCCATCAGTGACAGGCCCAGCTCCTACAATGAGCAGTTCTTC. Translating gives CAISDRPSSYNEQFF.

The chain links TRBV7-8 to TRBJ1-5; D unclear. Looked up from germline, CDR1 is SGHVS and CDR2 is FQNEAQ. The ends were cut back, 1 base at V and 3 bases at J, with 4 bases in the middle. CDR3 length: 13 amino acids. CDR3 sequence: CASSLVYNQPQHF. The CDR3 DNA sequence: TGTGCCAGCAGCTTAGTATACAATCAGCCCCAGCATTTT.

The rearrangement links TRBV3-1 (or the pseudogene TRBV3-2) to TRBJ1-2; D is unclear. CDR3 length: 15 residues. CDR1 is LGHDT, CDR2 YNNKEL, per germline (reference sequence). Trimming took off 4 bases at V and 3 bases at J, with 15 bases between the two ends. The CDR3 region is CASSLRSGGYYGYTF. CDR3 sequence (DNA): TGTGCCAGCAGCCTTAGGTCGGGCGGTTACTATGGCTACACCTTC.

This rearrangement joins TRBV15 to TRBJ1-5; D is perhaps TRBD1 (5 bases). Trimming left V 3 bases short and J 1 base short, with 7 bases between. The CDR3 sequence is 14 residues long. Germline V gene lookup returns CDR1 LNHNV and CDR2 YYDKDF (reference sequence). The CDR3 sequence: CATSRGPSNQPQHF. In DNA, the CDR3 is TGTGCCACCAGCAGGGGACCAAGCAATCAGCCCCAGCATTTT.

The chain employs TRBV6-5 and TRBJ2-3, with TRBD2 matching over 7 bases. CDR3 size: 15 residues. In germline, CDR1 is MNHEY, CDR2 SVGAGI. V was clipped by 6 bases and J by 4 bases; unmatched bases: 10. CDR3 in DNA: TGTGCCAGCAGGCCCGGGGAGGGCGGCGCAGATACGCAGTATTTT. Translating it yields CASRPGEGGADTQYF.

The chain uses TRBV9 and TRBJ2-6; D is perhaps TRBD1 (5 bases). Germline V lookup: CDR1 SGDLS, CDR2 YYNGEE. CDR3 length: 15 residues. V shed 3 bases and J shed 2 bases, with 9 bases lying between them. CDR3 region: CASSAQGPGANVLTF. CDR3 sequence (DNA): TGTGCCAGCAGCGCCCAGGGCCCTGGGGCCAACGTCCTGACTTTC.